The next 32 T cell receptor beta chains were all read from a single sample in a study of cytomegalovirus exposure and HLA in healthy donors. Amplification used 60 Vbeta primers and 13 Jbeta primers. Repertoires were generated with immunoSEQ multiplex PCR, while TCRdb's copy carries only in-frame clones and drops some. The sample gives 35,000 to 45,000 clones, 50% of which show up once; roughly an eighth is in the top ten. What was sequenced was PBMCs. The receptors originated from a human donor in good health.

CDR3 in amino acids: CASSLMGRAPNVLTF. DNA for the CDR3: TGTGCCAGCAGTTTAATGGGCAGGGCCCCCAACGTCCTGACTTTC. The J gene is TRBJ2-6, the V gene TRBV28; possible D gene TRBD1, 5 bases. Germline V gene data show CDR1 as MDHEN and CDR2 as SYDVKM. The CDR3 is made up of 15 amino acids. V lost 2 bases and J 8 bases, leaving 13 bases between the germline ends.

The gene calls are TRBV11-3 and TRBJ2-1; the D is unclear. CDR1 is SGHNT and CDR2 is YENEEA in the germline V gene. The CDR3 totals 14 residues. V lost 3 bases and J 7 bases, leaving 13 bases between the germline ends. Here the CDR3 reads CASSLSNSLNEQFF. The CDR3 DNA follows: TGTGCCAGCAGCTTGTCTAATTCCTTGAATGAGCAGTTCTTC.

This chain connects TRBV6-5 to TRBJ2-7, with 11 bases identical to TRBD2. The germline gives CDR1 MNHEY, CDR2 SVGAGI. The V gene end was trimmed by 3 bases and the J gene end by 5 bases; junction bases not matched to a gene: 3. The CDR3 contains 14 residues. This chain's CDR3 is CASSYSGRAHEQYF. DNA of the CDR3: TGTGCCAGCAGTTATAGCGGGAGGGCTCACGAGCAGTACTTC.

This rearrangement joins TRBV15 to TRBJ1-6; D not resolved. Trimming cost V 5 bases and J 7 bases, with 18 bases left between them. This CDR3 has 16 amino acids. Germline V gives CDR1 LNHNV, CDR2 YYDKDF (reference sequence). CDR3 bases: TGTGCCACCAGCCGCGCGAGGGATGCATTAAATTCACCCCTCCACTTT. It translates to CATSRARDALNSPLHF.

The chain links TRBV15 to TRBJ2-5; TRBD1 matches 8 bases. The V gene end was trimmed by 0 bases and the J gene end by 11 bases; junction bases not matched to a gene: 8. The CDR3 runs to 14 residues. The germline CDR1 and CDR2 sequences are LNHNV and YYDKDF (reference sequence). CDR3 DNA: TGTGCCACCAGCAGAGACCGGGACAGGCTCGGGCAGTACTTC. Encoded protein: CATSRDRDRLGQYF.

The V gene is TRBV7-2, the J gene TRBJ2-7; TRBD2 matches at 11 bases. Germline V gene lookup returns CDR1 SGHTA and CDR2 FQGNSA. With 5 bases clipped from V and 1 base from J, the junction kept 1 base outside the gene matches. The CDR3 loop spans 14 amino acids. CDR3: CASSPSGGSYEQYF. Here the CDR3 DNA reads TGTGCCAGCAGCCCTAGCGGGGGGTCCTACGAGCAGTACTTC.

The V call is TRBV19, the J call TRBJ1-2; TRBD1 matches 10 bases. The CDR3 spans 14 residues. CDR1 LNHDA and CDR2 SQIVND come from the germline V gene (reference sequence). The J segment lost 6 bases and the V segment lost 3 bases, leaving 4 bases of the junction unmatched. CDR3 coding DNA: TGTGCCAGTAGTATGGACAGGGGGTTAAATGGCTACACCTTC. This sequence encodes CASSMDRGLNGYTF.

The chain combines TRBV5-6 with TRBJ2-5; the D is unclear. The CDR3 is 13 amino acids. Germline V gene sequence: CDR1 SGHDT, CDR2 YYEEEE. Trimming cost V 3 bases and J 1 base, with 7 bases left between them. Here the CDR3 DNA reads TGTGCCAGCAGCTCCCGGTCCCAAGAGACCCAGTACTTC. Amino acid sequence: CASSSRSQETQYF.

This clone was seen more than once but under ten times. This sequence joins TRBV10-3 and TRBJ2-5, with 7 bases aligning to TRBD2. The CDR3 covers 12 residues. In germline, CDR1 is ENHRY, CDR2 SYGVKD. Trimming cost V 7 bases and J 5 bases; bases outside gene matches: 4. The CDR3 coding sequence is TGTGCCATCAAAAGGGAGGGGGAGACCCAGTACTTC. It translates to CAIKREGETQYF.

A few counts support this clone. The J gene is TRBJ2-7, the V gene TRBV11-2, with 8 bases aligning to TRBD2. In germline, CDR1 is SGHAT, CDR2 FQNNGV. The ends lost 1 base at V and 2 bases at J; junction bases unmatched: 4. The CDR3 is 15 amino acids. The CDR3 sequence is CASSLGSSGTYEQYF. Here the CDR3 DNA reads TGTGCCAGCAGCTTAGGTAGTAGCGGGACCTACGAGCAGTACTTC.

The chain has TRBV30 and TRBJ1-1; possibly TRBD1 for D (6 bases). CDR3 length equals 11 residues. V was clipped by 0 bases and J by 11 bases, with 10 bases between them. The germline gives CDR1 GTSNPN, CDR2 SVGIG (reference sequence). The chain's CDR3 is CAWSVPQGAFF. The CDR3 region has the DNA TGTGCCTGGAGTGTTCCTCAGGGGGCTTTCTTT.

The genes are TRBV6-5 and TRBJ1-2; a weak D match, TRBD1 (6 bases). Trimming took 0 bases from V and 8 from J, leaving 16 bases between them. Germline CDR1 reads MNHEY; CDR2 reads SVGAGI. The CDR3 is made up of 15 amino acids. CDR3: CASSYSRQALYGYTF. The DNA for the CDR3 is TGTGCCAGCAGTTACTCCCGACAGGCTCTCTACGGCTACACCTTC.

The CDR3 sequence: CASSLGVSGRAGELFF. CDR3 bases: TGTGCCAGCAGCTTAGGAGTTAGCGGGAGGGCCGGGGAGCTGTTTTTT. The rearrangement joins TRBV11-3 to TRBJ2-2, with 11 bases fitting TRBD2. The trim removed 1 base at V and 6 bases at J, leaving 4 bases unmatched. The CDR3 extends over 16 amino acids. Germline CDR1 is SGHNT and CDR2 is YENEEA.

This CDR3 is CASSSSPTGANQPQHF. The CDR3 bases are TGTGCCAGCAGTTCCTCTCCGACAGGGGCCAATCAGCCCCAGCATTTT. The V gene is TRBV28, the J gene TRBJ1-5; 8 nucleotides align to TRBD1. Germline V gene lookup returns CDR1 MDHEN and CDR2 SYDVKM. The J segment lost 3 bases and the V segment lost 4 bases, leaving 8 bases of the junction unmatched. The CDR3 is made up of 16 amino acids. The entire variable domain, with the rest obtained from reference TRBV28 and TRBJ1-5, is as follows: DVKVTQSSRYLVKRTGEKVFLECVQDMDHENMFWYRQDPGLGLRLIYFSYDVKMKEKGDIPEGYSVSREKKERFSLILESASTNQTSMYLCASSSSPTGANQPQHFGDGTRLSIL.

About this clone itself: An end of the junction does not agree with germline; a read error may underlie this. Other DNA variants within this sample encode the same CDR3. This chain connects TRBV2 to TRBJ2-2; TRBD1 agrees at 7 bases. In germline, CDR1 is SNHLY, CDR2 FYNNEI. CDR3 size: 14 residues. The CDR3 region is CASSVDRADGELFF. The DNA for the CDR3 is TGTGCCAGCAGTGTCGACAGGGCCGACGGGGAGCTGTTTTTC.

This clone was seen more than once but under ten times. This chain uses TRBV4-3 with TRBJ1-1, with TRBD1 identical over 8 bases. V shed 0 bases and J 12 bases; nucleotides not matched to a gene: 9. The CDR3 is 14 amino acids. The germline V gene has CDR1 LGHNA and CDR2 YSLEER. The CDR3 region has the DNA TGCGCCAGCAGCCAAGATCGGGCAGGGGGCATATCTTTCTTT. Its protein product is CASSQDRAGGISFF.

The rearrangement links TRBV7-3 to TRBJ2-1; TRBD1 agrees at 8 bases. The CDR3 length is 15 residues. After removal of 5 bases from V and 2 bases from J, the junction contained 5 bases not matched to a gene. Germline lookup yields CDR1 SGHTA and CDR2 FQGTGA. CDR3 sequence: CASSLDRGAYNEQFF. In nucleotides, the CDR3 is TGTGCCAGCAGCCTAGACAGGGGAGCCTACAATGAGCAGTTCTTC.

The chain couples TRBV19 to TRBJ1-3; TRBD1 might be the D (5 bases). Trimming left V 6 bases short and J 4 bases short, with 22 bases between. Per the germline V gene, CDR1 is LNHDA and CDR2 is SQIVND (reference sequence). This CDR3 region has 17 residues. In DNA, the CDR3 is TGTGCCAGTAGCCCCTGGGGGGGTACGGAATTCGGAAACACCATATATTTT. The encoded protein is CASSPWGGTEFGNTIYF.

This clone was picked up a small number of times. This rearrangement joins TRBV4-1 to TRBJ2-7; 8 bases map to TRBD2. The CDR3 runs 14 residues. With 0 bases clipped from V and 5 bases from J, the junction kept 3 bases outside the gene matches. Per the germline V gene, CDR1 is MGHRA and CDR2 is YSYEKL. The CDR3: CASSQEGTRNEQYF. In DNA, the CDR3 is TGCGCCAGCAGCCAAGAGGGGACTAGAAACGAGCAGTACTTC.

The CDR3 DNA is TGTGCCAGCTCAAGGGGCACATTAAACACTGAAGCTTTCTTT. It codes for CASSRGTLNTEAFF. This chain links TRBV6-5 with TRBJ1-1, with D possibly matching TRBD1 (5 bases). The CDR3 length is 14 residues. Germline CDR1 and CDR2: MNHEY and SVGAGI. Trimming left V 8 bases short and J 2 bases short, with 15 bases between.

This chain connects TRBV11-2 to TRBJ2-3; D ambiguous. The CDR3 is 15 residues long. Germline lookup yields CDR1 SGHAT and CDR2 FQNNGV. V lost 1 base and J 0 bases, leaving 8 bases between the germline ends. The CDR3 loop is CASSLGSTSTDTQYF. The CDR3 DNA is TGTGCCAGCAGCTTAGGTAGCACGAGCACAGATACGCAGTATTTT.

The table lists this clone with a count of one. The V and J genes are TRBV5-1 and TRBJ2-7; tentatively, D is TRBD2 (5 bases). The CDR3 contains 13 residues. Germline CDR1 SGHRS, CDR2 YFSETQ. V lost 4 bases and J 7 bases, leaving 15 bases between the germline ends. The CDR3 nucleotides read TGCGCCAGCAGCCCGGGAAAAGCCTGGGAGCAGTACTTC. Translated: CASSPGKAWEQYF.

The rearrangement uses TRBV28 and TRBJ1-5; 11 nucleotides agree with TRBD1. The CDR3 contains 16 residues. Germline lookup yields CDR1 MDHEN and CDR2 SYDVKM. The V gene end was trimmed by 4 bases and the J gene end by 3 bases; junction bases not matched to a gene: 5. CDR3 nucleotides: TGTGCCAGCAGTTCACCGGGACAGGGGGACAATCAGCCCCAGCATTTT. Translated, it gives CASSSPGQGDNQPQHF.

This clone was counted a single time. The rearrangement joins TRBV9 to TRBJ1-1; TRBD1 matches 10 bases. Germline V CDR1 and CDR2: SGDLS, YYNGEE. The CDR3 extends over 14 amino acids. V lost 3 bases and J lost 6; bases outside the gene matches: 5. The CDR3 DNA reads as TGTGCCAGCAGCGCGACAGGGGGCTCTCCTGAAGCTTTCTTT. Protein sequence: CASSATGGSPEAFF.

As concerns this clone: This sample also contains other DNA sequences that code for the same CDR3. The DNA of the CDR3 is TGCGCCAGCAGCTTGTCCGGGGGCAATCAGCCCCAGCATTTT. Translation: CASSLSGGNQPQHF. V usage is TRBV5-1 and J usage is TRBJ1-5; no reliable D call. The CDR3 sequence is 14 residues long. Between the trimmed V and J ends, which lost 1 base and 2 bases, there was a span of 7 bases. Per germline, CDR1 SGHRS and CDR2 YFSETQ.

This clone was detected a few times. The V gene is TRBV27, the J gene TRBJ1-2, with 9 bases fitting TRBD1. J lost 8 bases, V lost 4 bases, and 8 bases had no gene match. CDR3 length equals 14 residues. CDR1 is MNHEY and CDR2 is SMNVEV in the germline V gene (reference sequence). The CDR3 DNA reads TGTGCCAGCAGTTACGACAGGGGGGGAGGGGGCTACACCTTC. Its protein product is CASSYDRGGGGYTF.

This clone was detected once. CDR3 DNA sequence: TGTGCCAGCAGCGTACCTCTAGGCTTTCCCGGGACAGGTCGGAGGAGGAGCAATCAGCCCCAGCATTTT. Protein sequence: CASSVPLGFPGTGRRRSNQPQHF. The V and J genes are TRBV9 and TRBJ1-5, with 8 nucleotides matching TRBD1. Trimming removed 1 base from V and 1 base from J; junction bases left unmatched: 25. The CDR3 runs to 23 residues. In germline, CDR1 is SGDLS, CDR2 YYNGEE.

As concerns this clone: Other DNA sequences from this sample encode an identical CDR3 as well. CDR3 loop: CASSLRGQGGTGELFF. Here the CDR3 DNA reads TGTGCCAGCAGCTTACGGGGACAGGGGGGCACCGGGGAGCTGTTTTTT. V and J are TRBV7-2 and TRBJ2-2; TRBD1 matches 11 bases. From germline, CDR1 is SGHTA and CDR2 FQGNSA. The CDR3 is made up of 16 amino acids. V lost 2 bases to trimming and J lost 4 bases; unmatched junction nucleotides: 3. The full variable domain, completed using reference TRBV7-2 and TRBJ2-2, is GAGVSQSPSNKVTEKGKDVELRCDPISGHTALYWYRQSLGQGLEFLIYFQGNSAPDKSGLPSDRFSAERTGGSVSTLTIQRTQQEDSAVYLCASSLRGQGGTGELFFGEGSRLTVL.

This clone was detected a few times. The chain couples TRBV4-3 to TRBJ2-1; 12 nucleotides match TRBD2. The germline CDR1 and CDR2 sequences are LGHNA and YSLEER. The CDR3 consists of 19 residues. Trimming took 0 bases from V and 6 from J; bases not matched to a gene: 12. The CDR3 protein is CASSQDFGLAGGRLNEQFF. The CDR3 DNA sequence: TGCGCCAGCAGCCAAGATTTTGGGCTAGCGGGAGGGCGGCTCAATGAGCAGTTCTTC.

Worth noting for this clone: Compared with germline, one end of the junction differs, possibly owing to a read error. J is TRBJ1-2 and V is TRBV5-4; unclear D gene. Per germline, CDR1 SGHNT and CDR2 YYREEE (reference sequence). This CDR3 spans 14 amino acids. CDR3 residues: CASSLDPGGYGYTF. The CDR3 nucleotides read TGTGCCAGCAGTTTGGACCCGGGTGGGTATGGCTACACCTTC.

The rearrangement uses TRBV6-5 and TRBJ2-7, with 10 bases matching TRBD2. CDR3 size: 15 residues. Germline values: CDR1 MNHEY, CDR2 SVGAGI. Losses at the gene ends were 6 bases for V and 1 base for J; bases not matched to a gene: 6. CDR3 residues: CASRPGLAVSYEQYF. DNA of the CDR3: TGTGCCAGCAGGCCTGGACTAGCGGTTTCCTACGAGCAGTACTTC.

The chain couples TRBV18 to TRBJ2-3, with no clear D. CDR3 length equals 12 residues. The V gene lost 5 bases and the J gene lost 8 bases, with 11 bases spanning the gap. The germline gives CDR1 KGHSH, CDR2 LQKENI. CDR3 amino acids: CASSTEASTQYF. Written as DNA, the CDR3 is TGTGCCAGCTCAACTGAGGCATCTACGCAGTATTTT. Using reference TRBV18 and TRBJ2-3 for the parts outside the CDR3, the full variable domain is NAGVMQNPRHLVRRRGQEARLRCSPMKGHSHVYWYRQLPEEGLKFMVYLQKENIIDESGMPKERFSAEFPKEGPSILRIQQVVRGDSAAYFCASSTEASTQYFGPGTRLTVL.